This T cell receptor beta chain was captured by sequencing in a study of naive and memory T cell subsets. Study observations and caveats: A few larger clonotypes appeared in naive repertoires, especially CD8, possibly memory cells re-expressing CD45RA. From naive to CM, EM and EMRA, diversity decreased and Gini increased.

An equimolar mix of two oligonucleotides served as the beta constant-region primer for TRBC1 and TRBC2. Nested alpha and beta constant-region primers with the SP2 primer drove four PCR rounds on ligated cDNA. Each CDR3 protein gets one entry after TCRdb re-called the UMI-ligation and nested PCR reads with MiXCR. The table includes approximately 150,000 distinct CDR3 sequences, under 25% detected once. Trimming took 3 bases from V and 1 from J, leaving 9 bases between them. This CDR3 contains 14 residues. Points on this clonotype: What it binds is unknown.

The sequenced material came from naive CD8+ T cells from blood. The rearrangement joins TRBV12-3 or TRBV12-4 to TRBJ2-5; D may be TRBD2 (6 bases). This TCR came from a human donor in good health. CDR3 sequence: CASSFSGRQETQYF. In nucleotides, the CDR3 is TGTGCCAGCAGTTTCAGCGGGCGCCAAGAGACCCAGTACTTC.